This T cell receptor (beta chain) was recorded in a study of blood T cells in healthy people across ages. Sample-barcoded 5' priming and a J-beta primer mix drove a second PCR of roughly 6 to 12 cycles. TCRdb recomputed calls from the 5' RACE reads with MiXCR, one row per CDR3 protein. The sample comprises about 1.7 million distinct CDR3 sequences, 28% of which are singletons, and around 7.7% rests with the top ten. The germline gives CDR1 SGDLS, CDR2 YYNGEE. There are 18 residues in the CDR3. The V end lost 5 bases, the J end lost 0 bases, and 18 bases lay between the germline ends. The TCR sequence derives from a woman in her twenties or thirties in good health. This chain links TRBV9 with TRBJ2-6; D is perhaps TRBD2 (6 bases). Source material: blood. The CDR3 region has the DNA TGTGCCAGCAGGGGCCGGACGGAGGGTAGCTCTGGGGCCAACGTCCTGACTTTC. Amino acids: CASRGRTEGSSGANVLTF. Full variable domain (missing parts from reference TRBV9 and TRBJ2-6): DSGVTQTPKHLITATGQRVTLRCSPRSGDLSVYWYQQSLDQGLQFLIQYYNGEERAKGNILERFSAQQFPDLHSELNLSSLELGDSALYFCASRGRTEGSSGANVLTFGAGSRLTVL.